This T cell receptor (beta chain) originates from a study of cytomegalovirus exposure and HLA in healthy donors. Regarding the study as a whole: High sensitivity and specificity were reportedly achieved when the classifier diagnosed cytomegalovirus status. Prior analysis indicated that the majority of TCR beta V segments exhibited productivity approximately 87% or approximately 30% of the time.

The CDR3 length is 16 residues. With 1 base clipped from V and 5 bases from J, the junction kept 9 bases outside the gene matches. Germline V gene lookup returns CDR1 SNHLY and CDR2 FYNNEI. In the case of this clone: Its specificity is not known.

With 60 Vbeta and 13 Jbeta primers, the PCR was carried out. The table came from immunoSEQ multiplex PCR; TCRdb's copy has only in-frame clones and leaves some out. The sample lists about 110,000 clones, more than 65% occurring once. This chain links TRBV2 with TRBJ2-5; TRBD1 matches 8 bases. The specimen sequenced was PBMCs. The sequence derives from a man younger than 40 in good health and CMV-seropositive. The CDR3: CASSEGVAGGSETQYF. For the CDR3, the DNA is TGTGCCAGCAGTGAAGGGGTGGCAGGGGGCTCGGAGACCCAGTACTTC.